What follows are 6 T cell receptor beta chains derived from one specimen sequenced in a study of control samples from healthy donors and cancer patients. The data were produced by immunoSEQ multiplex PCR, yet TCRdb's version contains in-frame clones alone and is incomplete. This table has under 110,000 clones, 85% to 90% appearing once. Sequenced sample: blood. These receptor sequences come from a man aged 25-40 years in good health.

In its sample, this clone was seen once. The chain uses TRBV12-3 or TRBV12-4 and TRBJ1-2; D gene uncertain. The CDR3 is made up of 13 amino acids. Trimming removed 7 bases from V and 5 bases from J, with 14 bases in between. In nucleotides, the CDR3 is TGTGCCAGCACCTCTGGAGGGCGGTATGGCTACACCTTC. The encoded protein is CASTSGGRYGYTF.

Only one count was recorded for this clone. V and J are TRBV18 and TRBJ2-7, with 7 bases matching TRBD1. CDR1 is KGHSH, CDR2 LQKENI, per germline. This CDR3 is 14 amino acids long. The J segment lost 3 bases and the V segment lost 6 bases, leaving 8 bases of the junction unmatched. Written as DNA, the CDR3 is TGTGCCAGCTCGTTCGGGACAGAAGACTACGAGCAGTACTTC. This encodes CASSFGTEDYEQYF.

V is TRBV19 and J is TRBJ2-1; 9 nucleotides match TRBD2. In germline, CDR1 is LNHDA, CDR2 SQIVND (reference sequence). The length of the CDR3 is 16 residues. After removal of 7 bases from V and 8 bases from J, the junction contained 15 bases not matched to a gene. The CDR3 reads CASNRDRAGGQDEQFF. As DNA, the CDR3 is TGTGCCAGTAACCGCGACAGAGCGGGGGGCCAGGATGAGCAGTTCTTC.

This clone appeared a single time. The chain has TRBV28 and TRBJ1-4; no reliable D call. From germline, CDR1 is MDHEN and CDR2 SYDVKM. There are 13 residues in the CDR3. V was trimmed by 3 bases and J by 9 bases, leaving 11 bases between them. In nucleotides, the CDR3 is TGTGCCAGCAGTTTTTTCGACAATCAAAAACTGTTTTTT. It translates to CASSFFDNQKLFF.

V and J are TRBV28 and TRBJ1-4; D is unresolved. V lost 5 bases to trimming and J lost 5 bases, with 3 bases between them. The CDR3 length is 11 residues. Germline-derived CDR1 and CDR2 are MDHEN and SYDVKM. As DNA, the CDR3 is TGTGCCAGCAGTATCAATGAAAAACTGTTTTTT. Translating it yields CASSINEKLFF.

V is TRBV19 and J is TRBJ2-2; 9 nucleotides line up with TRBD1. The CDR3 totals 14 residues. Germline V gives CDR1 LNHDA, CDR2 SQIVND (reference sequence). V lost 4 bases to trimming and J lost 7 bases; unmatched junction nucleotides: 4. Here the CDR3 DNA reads TGTGCCAGTAGTACACAGGGGGCTGGCGGGGAGCTGTTTTTT. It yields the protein CASSTQGAGGELFF.